This TCR beta chain was observed in a study of control samples from healthy donors and cancer patients. J lost 1 base, V lost 2 bases, and 8 bases had no gene match. CDR3 length: 17 amino acids. Germline V CDR1 and CDR2: SGHRS, YFSETQ. Clones were read by immunoSEQ multiplex PCR, and TCRdb kept only the in-frame ones, dropping some. The sample carries a few hundred thousand clones, roughly 90% recorded once. This sequence was found in a man between 40 and 49 years old with head and neck cancer. The genes are TRBV5-1 and TRBJ2-3; 9 nucleotides align to TRBD2. The sequencing sample was made of PBMCs. CDR3 in amino acids: CASSFTPSGMGTDTQYF. The CDR3 DNA follows: TGCGCCAGCAGCTTTACGCCTAGCGGGATGGGCACAGATACGCAGTATTTT.